This T cell receptor (beta chain) derives from a study of patients and donors after allogeneic stem cell transplantation. The V gene lost 6 bases and the J gene lost 2 bases, with 7 bases spanning the gap. Germline CDR1 reads ENHRY; CDR2 reads SYGVKD. The CDR3 totals 12 residues. TCRdb re-called the RT-PCR reads with MiXCR, one entry per CDR3 protein. The sample shows approximately 200,000 distinct CDR3 sequences, 35% to 45% of them seen only once. This TCR was sampled from a human donor who was either an allogeneic HSCT recipient or a stem cell or donor lymphocyte infusion donor (not recorded which). It is not recorded whose cells these are; they may come from a transplant donor. The chain is built from TRBV10-3 and TRBJ1-2; D gene uncertain. The sample taken for sequencing was blood, either unsorted or a sorted T cell fraction (not recorded which). CDR3 amino acids: CAIRWQNYGYTF. The DNA for the CDR3 is TGTGCCATCAGATGGCAGAACTATGGCTACACCTTC.